This T cell receptor (beta chain) comes out of a study of blood T cell repertoires in COVID-19. V gave up 0 bases and J gave up 4 bases, with 10 bases separating them. The CDR3 is 14 residues long. In germline, CDR1 is SGHDT, CDR2 YYEEEE. The assay was immunoSEQ multiplex PCR, and TCRdb's table has in-frame clones only and misses some. The data show 300,000 or so clones, roughly 87% seen once. The sequence came from a woman in her twenties or thirties who had recovered from COVID-19. The V and J genes are TRBV5-6 and TRBJ1-1; D gene ambiguous. Sequenced input: PBMCs or T cells enriched from blood (not recorded which). The CDR3 bases are TGTGCCAGCAGCTTGGGAGTGTGGAGCACTGAAGCTTTCTTT. Translating gives CASSLGVWSTEAFF.